Listed below are T cell receptor beta chains from one sample, sequenced in a study of blood T cell repertoires in COVID-19. Data came from immunoSEQ multiplex PCR; TCRdb stores just in-frame clones and leaves some out. This table has approximately 150,000 clones, around 86% appearing once. The sequencing sample was made of peripheral blood. The receptors stem from a man older than 75 with acute or convalescent COVID-19. Each CDR3 is given with its conserved first and last residue. The D gene is left open where the match is weak. Part of the rows lack a size; the others show once, few, many or a class for expanded clones.

clone_size j_call v_call d_call cdr3_aa cdr3_nt
- TRBJ1-2 TRBV6-1 - CASSEYGGLGGYTF TGTGCCAGCAGTGAATACGGGGGTTTAGGTGGCTACACCTTC
- TRBJ2-7 TRBV6-5 - CASSRGWSPSYEQYF TGTGCCAGCAGTCGAGGGTGGAGCCCCTCCTACGAGCAGTACTTC
- TRBJ2-7 TRBV25-1 TRBD2 CASKSAGGHYEQYF TGTGCCAGCAAGTCGGCGGGAGGACACTACGAGCAGTACTTC
- TRBJ2-1 TRBV19 - CASSINVLSQGNEQFF TGTGCCAGTAGTATAAACGTACTCTCTCAGGGCAATGAGCAGTTCTTC
- TRBJ2-1 TRBV28 TRBD1 CASSPRPGQGNNEQFF TGTGCCAGCAGCCCACGCCCGGGACAGGGCAACAATGAGCAGTTCTTC
- TRBJ1-2 TRBV28 - CASSFSGNYGYTF TGTGCCAGCAGTTTCTCAGGGAACTATGGCTACACCTTC
- TRBJ1-1 TRBV11-3 - CASSLRGGTEAFF TGTGCCAGCAGCTTACGGGGGGGCACTGAAGCTTTCTTT
- TRBJ2-1 TRBV7-2 TRBD2 CASRRGLAGGPIQFF TGTGCCAGCAGGAGAGGGCTAGCGGGAGGGCCTATTCAGTTCTTC
- TRBJ1-5 TRBV19 TRBD1 CASRKDRGRPGVNQPQHF TGTGCCAGTAGAAAGGACAGGGGGCGACCTGGGGTCAATCAGCCCCAGCATTTT
- TRBJ1-3 TRBV5-1 TRBD1 CASSWGDRAYGNTIYF TGCGCCAGCAGCTGGGGGGACAGGGCATACGGAAACACCATATATTTT
once TRBJ1-6 TRBV3-1/TRBV3-2 - CASSQVSNSPLHF TGTGCCAGCAGCCAAGTATCGAATTCACCCCTCCACTTT
once TRBJ2-7 TRBV30 TRBD1 CAWNPRDRLTYEQYF TGTGCCTGGAATCCCAGGGACAGGTTGACCTACGAGCAGTACTTC
- TRBJ1-3 TRBV29-1 - CSVSQLSSSGNTIYF TGCAGCGTCTCACAGCTTTCGAGCTCTGGAAACACCATATATTTT
- TRBJ2-7 TRBV28 - CASSLIERTYEQYF TGTGCCAGCAGTTTGATCGAGCGGACCTACGAGCAGTACTTC
- TRBJ1-2 TRBV7-8 TRBD1 CASSPDRGNYGYTF TGTGCCAGCAGCCCAGACAGGGGTAACTATGGCTACACCTTC
- TRBJ2-3 TRBV7-3 - CASSPIATRTDTQYF TGTGCCAGCAGTCCTATAGCGACCCGCACAGATACGCAGTATTTT
- TRBJ2-2 TRBV9 - CASSVGLARNTGELFF TGTGCCAGCAGCGTAGGGCTAGCGAGGAACACCGGGGAGCTGTTTTTT
- TRBJ2-5 TRBV5-5 TRBD2 CASSPRGSGRARETQYF TGTGCCAGCAGCCCGCGGGGTAGCGGGAGGGCCCGGGAGACCCAGTACTTC
- TRBJ1-2 TRBV5-4 - CASSLRGGYGYTF TGTGCCAGCAGCTTGAGGGGGGGCTATGGCTACACCTTC
- TRBJ1-1 TRBV28 - CASSLPGESTEAFF TGTGCCAGCAGTTTACCCGGAGAAAGCACTGAAGCTTTCTTT
- TRBJ2-5 TRBV19 - CASRSPEAARETQYF TGTGCCAGTAGATCCCCGGAGGCCGCTCGAGAGACCCAGTACTTC
- TRBJ1-3 TRBV18 TRBD1 CASSPWEDRGNTIYF TGTGCCAGCTCGCCGTGGGAGGACAGGGGAAACACCATATATTTT
- TRBJ2-2 TRBV5-6 TRBD1 CASSRDRGDTGELFF TGTGCCAGCAGCCGGGACAGGGGGGACACCGGGGAGCTGTTTTTT
- TRBJ1-5 TRBV28 - CASSLPIRTVTNQPQHF TGTGCCAGCAGTTTACCAATAAGGACAGTGACTAATCAGCCCCAGCATTTT
- TRBJ2-2 TRBV28 TRBD2 CASSLIGRALPGELFF TGTGCCAGCAGTTTAATCGGGAGGGCCCTCCCCGGGGAGCTGTTTTTT
- TRBJ2-5 TRBV4-2 - CASSQVWGAEETQYF TGTGCCAGCAGCCAAGTGTGGGGCGCGGAAGAGACCCAGTACTTC
- TRBJ2-5 TRBV18 - CASSPPWGEETQYF TGTGCCAGCTCACCACCATGGGGGGAAGAGACCCAGTACTTC
- TRBJ1-6 TRBV5-8 - CASSLRELQGPFPYNSPLHF TGTGCCAGCAGCTTGCGTGAATTGCAGGGCCCGTTCCCCTATAATTCACCCCTCCACTTT
- TRBJ2-5 TRBV13 - CASSSQKEESQETQYF TGTGCCAGCAGCTCCCAGAAGGAGGAGTCCCAAGAGACCCAGTACTTC
- TRBJ2-7 TRBV5-4 - CASSLNQGDYEQYF TGTGCCAGCAGCTTGAACCAGGGTGACTACGAGCAGTACTTC
- TRBJ2-3 TRBV18 - CASSPTGTPAYTQYF TGTGCCAGCTCACCAACCGGGACACCTGCATATACGCAGTATTTT
few TRBJ2-3 TRBV2 - CASSGGVITDTQYF TGTGCCAGCAGTGGAGGCGTCATCACAGATACGCAGTATTTT
- TRBJ1-2 TRBV2 - CASVTGRTLFEGYTF TGTGCCAGCGTTACAGGGAGAACGCTATTCGAAGGCTACACCTTC
- TRBJ1-1 TRBV2 - CASRSGGVTEAFF TGTGCCAGCAGGTCGGGGGGAGTCACTGAAGCTTTCTTT
- TRBJ1-2 TRBV5-5 TRBD1 CASSSTGVASYTF TGTGCCAGCAGCTCGACAGGGGTGGCTAGCTACACCTTC
- TRBJ2-5 TRBV7-7 - CASSLARDETQYF TGTGCCAGCAGCTTAGCCAGGGATGAGACCCAGTACTTC
- TRBJ2-3 TRBV7-8 TRBD1 CASSPAGGSGTDTQYF TGTGCCAGCAGCCCTGCAGGGGGCAGTGGCACAGATACGCAGTATTTT
- TRBJ2-1 TRBV5-1 TRBD2 CASSLTGTSHEQFF TGCGCCAGCAGCTTGACGGGGACTAGCCATGAGCAGTTCTTC
- TRBJ2-3 TRBV19 - CASSNDRSEDTQYF TGTGCCAGTAGTAACGACCGCAGCGAGGATACGCAGTATTTT
- TRBJ1-2 TRBV7-9 - CASSLLRESYGYTF TGTGCCAGCAGCTTGTTGCGAGAGAGCTATGGCTACACCTTC
- TRBJ1-6 TRBV7-8 - CASSLTGNNSPLHF TGTGCCAGCAGCTTAACAGGAAATAATTCACCCCTCCACTTT
- TRBJ2-7 TRBV5-1 TRBD1 CASSSFQGAQEQYF TGCGCCAGCAGCTCCTTCCAGGGGGCGCAGGAGCAGTACTTC
- TRBJ1-3 TRBV28 - CASSNGLTGSGNTIYF TGTGCCAGCAGCAATGGACTCACTGGCTCTGGAAACACCATATATTTT
once TRBJ1-5 TRBV10-3 TRBD1 CAIRGTAKNQPQHF TGCGCCATCAGGGGGACAGCTAAAAATCAGCCCCAGCATTTT
- TRBJ1-2 TRBV27 TRBD1 CASTRQGGNYGYTF TGTGCCAGCACCCGCCAGGGGGGAAACTATGGCTACACCTTC
- TRBJ1-1 TRBV7-2 TRBD1 CASSLAGDRGVVGGNTEAFF TGTGCCAGCAGCTTAGCGGGGGACAGGGGGGTCGTAGGTGGAAACACTGAAGCTTTCTTT
few TRBJ1-5 TRBV28 - CASSLLSGSPQHF TGTGCCAGCAGTCTACTATCAGGGTCGCCCCAGCATTTT
- TRBJ1-1 TRBV5-1 TRBD1 CASSLVPGDRGGTEAFF TGCGCCAGCAGCTTGGTTCCGGGGGACAGGGGAGGCACTGAAGCTTTCTTT
once TRBJ1-1 TRBV19 - CARSSDLNTEAFF TGTGCCAGAAGCAGCGACCTGAACACTGAAGCTTTCTTT
- TRBJ1-4 TRBV18 - CASSLPGVPKEKLFF TGTGCCAGCTCACTCCCCGGGGTCCCCAAGGAAAAACTGTTTTTT
- TRBJ2-7 TRBV5-4 TRBD2 CASSQGIQRGSYEQYF TGTGCCAGCAGCCAGGGGATCCAGCGGGGGAGCTACGAGCAGTACTTC
- TRBJ2-6 TRBV11-3 - CASSSGGGSGANVLTF TGTGCCAGCAGCTCCGGGGGTGGTTCAGGGGCCAACGTCCTGACTTTC